This entry concerns a single TCR beta chain. The target antigen is unknown. Germline CDR1 SNHLY, CDR2 FYNNEI. The V gene lost 6 bases and the J gene lost 4 bases, with 15 bases spanning the gap. CDR3 length equals 15 residues. The data were obtained in a study of PD-1 blockade in classical Hodgkin lymphoma. Regarding time point: cycle 4 day 1 (C4D1), after 5 to 7 weeks of nivolumab. Each patient's relapse followed autologous stem cell transplantation, and brentuximab vedotin exposure varied. TCRdb's copy holds only in-frame clones and misses some; the assay was immunoSEQ multiplex PCR. The table includes about 64,000 clones, around 94% detected once. Study-level results: Patients with a complete response exhibited baseline diversity comparable to newly diagnosed patients.

The sequence derives from a human donor with classical Hodgkin lymphoma. The genes are TRBV2 and TRBJ2-2; D unclear. The sample here was peripheral blood mononuclear cells (PBMCs), taken before the fourth cycle of nivolumab. CDR3 sequence: CASSPWTSSTGELFF. The DNA of the CDR3 is TGTGCCAGCAGCCCCTGGACGAGCAGCACCGGGGAGCTGTTTTTT. Complete variable domain (other parts from reference TRBV2 and TRBJ2-2): EPEVTQTPSHQVTQMGQEVILRCVPISNHLYFYWYRQILGQKVEFLVSFYNNEISEKSEIFDDQFSVERPDGSNFTLKIRSTKLEDSAMYFCASSPWTSSTGELFFGEGSRLTVL.